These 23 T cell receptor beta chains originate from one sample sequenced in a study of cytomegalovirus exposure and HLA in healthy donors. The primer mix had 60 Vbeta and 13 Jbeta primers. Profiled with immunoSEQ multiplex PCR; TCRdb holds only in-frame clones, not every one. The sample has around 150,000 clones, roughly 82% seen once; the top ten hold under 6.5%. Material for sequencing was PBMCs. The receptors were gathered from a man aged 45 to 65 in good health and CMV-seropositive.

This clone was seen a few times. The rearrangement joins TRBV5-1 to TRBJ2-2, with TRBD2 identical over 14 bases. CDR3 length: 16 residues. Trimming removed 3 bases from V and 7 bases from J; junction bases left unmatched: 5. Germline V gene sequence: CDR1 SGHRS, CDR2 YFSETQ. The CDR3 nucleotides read TGCGCCAGCAGCTCGGGACTAGCGGGAGCTCTCGGGGAGCTGTTTTTT. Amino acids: CASSSGLAGALGELFF.

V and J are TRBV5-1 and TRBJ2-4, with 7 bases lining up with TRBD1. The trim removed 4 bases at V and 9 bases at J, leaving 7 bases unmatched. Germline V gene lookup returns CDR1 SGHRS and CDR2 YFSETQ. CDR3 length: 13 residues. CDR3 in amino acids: CASSRQGRSIQYF. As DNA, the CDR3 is TGCGCCAGCAGCCGACAGGGACGAAGCATTCAGTACTTC. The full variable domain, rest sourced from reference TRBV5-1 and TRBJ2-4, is KAGVTQTPRYLIKTRGQQVTLSCSPISGHRSVSWYQQTPGQGLQFLFEYFSETQRNKGNFPGRFSGRQFSNSRSEMNVSTLELGDSALYLCASSRQGRSIQYFGAGTRLSVL.

In DNA form, the CDR3 reads TGTGCCAGTATCTCCGGACAGAACACCGGGGAGCTGTTTTTT. Its translation is CASISGQNTGELFF. The rearrangement uses TRBV19 and TRBJ2-2, with D perhaps TRBD1 (5 bases). This CDR3 is built from 14 residues. V dropped 7 bases and J dropped 1 base, with 10 bases sitting between them. Germline V gene sequence: CDR1 LNHDA, CDR2 SQIVND (reference sequence).

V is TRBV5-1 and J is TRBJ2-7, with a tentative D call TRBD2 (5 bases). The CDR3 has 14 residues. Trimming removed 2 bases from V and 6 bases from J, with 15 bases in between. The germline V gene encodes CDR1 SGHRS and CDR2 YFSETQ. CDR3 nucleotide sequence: TGCGCCAGCAGCTTCGACTTGGGCGGGTCCGAGCAGTACTTC. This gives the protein CASSFDLGGSEQYF.

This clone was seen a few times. The CDR3 reads CASSSGDAGDTGELFF. The CDR3, as DNA: TGTGCCAGCAGCTCGGGGGACGCAGGAGACACCGGGGAGCTGTTTTTT. The chain has TRBV7-9 and TRBJ2-2, with a weak D call TRBD2 (6 bases). V dropped 4 bases and J dropped 3 bases, with 15 bases sitting between them. This CDR3 has 16 amino acids. Germline V CDR1 and CDR2: SEHNR, FQNEAQ (reference sequence).

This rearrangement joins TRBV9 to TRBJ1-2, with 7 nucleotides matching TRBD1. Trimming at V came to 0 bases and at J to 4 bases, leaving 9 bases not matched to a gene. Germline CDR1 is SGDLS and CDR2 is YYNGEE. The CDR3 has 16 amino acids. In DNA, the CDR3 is TGTGCCAGCAGCGTAGGAGTGGGACAGAGCTCCTATGGCTACACCTTC. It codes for CASSVGVGQSSYGYTF.

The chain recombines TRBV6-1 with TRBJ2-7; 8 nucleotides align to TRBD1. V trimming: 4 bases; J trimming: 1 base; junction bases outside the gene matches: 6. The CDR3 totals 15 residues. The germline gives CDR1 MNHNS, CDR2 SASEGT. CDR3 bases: TGTGCCAGCAGTGTAGAACAGGGGGGTTCCTACGAGCAGTACGTC. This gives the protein CASSVEQGGSYEQYV.

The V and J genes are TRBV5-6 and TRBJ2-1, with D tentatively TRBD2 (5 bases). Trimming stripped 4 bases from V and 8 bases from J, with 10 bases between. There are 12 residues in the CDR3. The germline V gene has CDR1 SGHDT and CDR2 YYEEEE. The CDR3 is CASSRGMDEQFF. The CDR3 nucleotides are TGTGCCAGCAGCCGGGGTATGGATGAGCAGTTCTTC. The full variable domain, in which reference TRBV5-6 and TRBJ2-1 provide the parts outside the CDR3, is DAGVTQSPTHLIKTRGQQVTLRCSPKSGHDTVSWYQQALGQGPQFIFQYYEEEERQRGNFPDRFSGHQFPNYSSELNVNALLLGDSALYLCASSRGMDEQFFGPGTRLTVL.

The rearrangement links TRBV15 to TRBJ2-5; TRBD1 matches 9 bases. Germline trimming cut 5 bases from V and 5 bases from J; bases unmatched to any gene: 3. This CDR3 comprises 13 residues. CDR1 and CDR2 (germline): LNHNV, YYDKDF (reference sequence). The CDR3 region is CATSGTGWETQYF. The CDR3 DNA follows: TGTGCCACCAGCGGGACAGGGTGGGAGACCCAGTACTTC.

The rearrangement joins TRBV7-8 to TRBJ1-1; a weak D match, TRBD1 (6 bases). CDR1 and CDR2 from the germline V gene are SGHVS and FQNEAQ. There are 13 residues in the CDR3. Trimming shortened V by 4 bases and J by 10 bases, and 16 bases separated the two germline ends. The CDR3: CASSWEQGEGAFF. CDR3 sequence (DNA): TGTGCCAGCAGCTGGGAACAGGGAGAGGGAGCTTTCTTT.

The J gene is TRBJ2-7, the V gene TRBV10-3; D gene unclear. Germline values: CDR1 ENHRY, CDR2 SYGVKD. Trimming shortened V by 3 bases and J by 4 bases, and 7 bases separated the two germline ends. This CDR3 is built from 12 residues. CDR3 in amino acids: CAISDSVYEQYF. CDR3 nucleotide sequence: TGTGCCATCAGTGACAGTGTTTACGAGCAGTACTTC.

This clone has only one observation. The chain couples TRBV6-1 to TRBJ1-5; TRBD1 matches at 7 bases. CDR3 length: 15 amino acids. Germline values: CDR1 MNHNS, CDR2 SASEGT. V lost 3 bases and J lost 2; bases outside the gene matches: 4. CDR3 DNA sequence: TGTGCCAGCAGTGACTGGGACAGCCGCAATCAGCCCCAGCATTTT. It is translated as CASSDWDSRNQPQHF.

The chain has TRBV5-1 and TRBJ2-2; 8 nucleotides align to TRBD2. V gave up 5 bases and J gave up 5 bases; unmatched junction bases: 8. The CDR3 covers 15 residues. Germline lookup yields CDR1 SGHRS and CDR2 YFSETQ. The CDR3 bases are TGCGCCAGCAGTCGGGGGGGCCCGATGACCGGGGAGCTGTTTTTT. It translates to CASSRGGPMTGELFF.

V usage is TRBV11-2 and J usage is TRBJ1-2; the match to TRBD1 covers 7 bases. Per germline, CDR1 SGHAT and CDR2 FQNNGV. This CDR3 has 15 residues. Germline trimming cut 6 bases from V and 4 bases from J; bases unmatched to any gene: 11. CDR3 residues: CASRPNAGGIYGYTF. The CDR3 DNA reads TGTGCCAGCAGACCAAACGCAGGGGGGATCTATGGCTACACCTTC. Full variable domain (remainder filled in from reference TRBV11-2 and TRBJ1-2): EAGVAQSPRYKIIEKRQSVAFWCNPISGHATLYWYQQILGQGPKLLIQFQNNGVVDDSQLPKDRFSAERLKGVDSTLKIQPAKLEDSAVYLCASRPNAGGIYGYTFGSGTRLTVV.

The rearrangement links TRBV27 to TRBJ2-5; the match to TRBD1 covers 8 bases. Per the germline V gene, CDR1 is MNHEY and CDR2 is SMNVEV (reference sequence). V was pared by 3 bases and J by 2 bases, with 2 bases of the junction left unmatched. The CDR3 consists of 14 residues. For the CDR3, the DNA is TGTGCCAGCAGTTTTCGACAGGGGCAAGAGACCCAGTACTTC. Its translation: CASSFRQGQETQYF.

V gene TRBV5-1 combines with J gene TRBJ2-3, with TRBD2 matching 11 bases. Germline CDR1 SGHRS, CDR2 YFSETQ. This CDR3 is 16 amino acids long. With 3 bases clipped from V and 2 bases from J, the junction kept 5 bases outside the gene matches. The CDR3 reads CASSSTSGGHTDTQYF. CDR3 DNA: TGCGCCAGCAGCTCTACTAGCGGGGGCCACACAGATACGCAGTATTTT. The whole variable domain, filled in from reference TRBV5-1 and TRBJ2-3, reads KAGVTQTPRYLIKTRGQQVTLSCSPISGHRSVSWYQQTPGQGLQFLFEYFSETQRNKGNFPGRFSGRQFSNSRSEMNVSTLELGDSALYLCASSSTSGGHTDTQYFGPGTRLTVL.

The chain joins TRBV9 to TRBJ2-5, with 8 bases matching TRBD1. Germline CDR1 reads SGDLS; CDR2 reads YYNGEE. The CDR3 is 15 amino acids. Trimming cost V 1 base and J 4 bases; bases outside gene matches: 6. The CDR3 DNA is TGTGCCAGCAGCGTACAGGGGGCGATAGGAGAGACCCAGTACTTC. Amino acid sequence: CASSVQGAIGETQYF.

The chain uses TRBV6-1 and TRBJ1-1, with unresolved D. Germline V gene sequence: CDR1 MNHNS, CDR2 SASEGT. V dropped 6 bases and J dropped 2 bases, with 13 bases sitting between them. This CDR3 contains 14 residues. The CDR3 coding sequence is TGTGCCAGCAGGGTCTACCGGGAAAACACTGAAGCTTTCTTT. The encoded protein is CASRVYRENTEAFF.

CDR3 protein: CASSLESPGDYGYTF. The CDR3 bases are TGCGCCAGCAGCTTGGAGTCCCCCGGGGACTATGGCTACACCTTC. The chain joins TRBV5-1 to TRBJ1-2; no definite D call. Germline V CDR1 and CDR2: SGHRS, YFSETQ. V shed 0 bases and J shed 3 bases, with 12 bases lying between them. CDR3 length: 15 residues. The variable domain in full, with the rest retrieved from reference TRBV5-1 and TRBJ1-2, is KAGVTQTPRYLIKTRGQQVTLSCSPISGHRSVSWYQQTPGQGLQFLFEYFSETQRNKGNFPGRFSGRQFSNSRSEMNVSTLELGDSALYLCASSLESPGDYGYTFGSGTRLTVV.

The CDR3 reads CASSPGQGQETQYF. CDR3 nucleotides: TGTGCCAGCAGCCCCGGACAGGGTCAAGAGACCCAGTACTTC. The genes are TRBV7-3 and TRBJ2-5, with TRBD1 matching 8 bases. The CDR3 is 14 amino acids. The germline V gene has CDR1 SGHTA and CDR2 FQGTGA. Trimming removed 5 bases from V and 2 bases from J; junction bases left unmatched: 4.

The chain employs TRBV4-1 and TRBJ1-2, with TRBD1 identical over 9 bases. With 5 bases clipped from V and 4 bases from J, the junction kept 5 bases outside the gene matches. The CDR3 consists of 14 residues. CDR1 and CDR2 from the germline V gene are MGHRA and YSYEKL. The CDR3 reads CASSTTTGGYGYTF. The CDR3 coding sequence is TGCGCCAGCAGCACAACGACAGGGGGCTATGGCTACACCTTC.

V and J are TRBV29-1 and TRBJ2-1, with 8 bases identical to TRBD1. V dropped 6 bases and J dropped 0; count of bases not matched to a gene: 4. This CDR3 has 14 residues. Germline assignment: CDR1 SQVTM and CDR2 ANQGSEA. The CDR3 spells CSVDDRGSYNEQFF. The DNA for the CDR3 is TGCAGCGTCGACGACAGGGGCTCCTACAATGAGCAGTTCTTC.

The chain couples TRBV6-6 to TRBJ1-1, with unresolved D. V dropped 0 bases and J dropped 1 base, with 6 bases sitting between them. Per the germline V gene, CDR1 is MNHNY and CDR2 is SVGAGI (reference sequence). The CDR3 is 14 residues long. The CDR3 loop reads CASSYSSRNTEAFF. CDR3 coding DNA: TGTGCCAGCAGTTACTCGAGTCGGAACACTGAAGCTTTCTTT.